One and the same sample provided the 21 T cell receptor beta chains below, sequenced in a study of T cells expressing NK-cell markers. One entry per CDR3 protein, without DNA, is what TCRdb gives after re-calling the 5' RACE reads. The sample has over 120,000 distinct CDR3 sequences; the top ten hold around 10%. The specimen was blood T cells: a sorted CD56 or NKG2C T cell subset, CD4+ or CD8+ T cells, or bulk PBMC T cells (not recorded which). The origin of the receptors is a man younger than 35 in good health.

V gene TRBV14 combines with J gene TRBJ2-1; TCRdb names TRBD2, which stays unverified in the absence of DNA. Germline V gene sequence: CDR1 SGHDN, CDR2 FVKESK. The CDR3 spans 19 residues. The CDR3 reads CASSQVGLAGVLSYNEQFF.

The CDR3 is CAWSVAHNEQFF. This chain uses TRBV30 with TRBJ2-1. Per germline, CDR1 GTSNPN and CDR2 SVGIG (reference sequence). The CDR3 is 12 residues long. Filled out from reference TRBV30 and TRBJ2-1, the complete variable domain reads SQTIHQWPATLVQPVGSPLSLECTVEGTSNPNLYWYRQAAGRGLQLLFYSVGIGQISSEVPQNLSASRPQDRQFILSSKKLLLSDSGFYLCAWSVAHNEQFFGPGTRLTVL.

Here the CDR3 reads CASSYGGNYEQYF. The chain uses TRBV6-5 and TRBJ2-7; the D call from TCRdb, TRBD1, cannot be confirmed without DNA. Germline V gene lookup returns CDR1 MNHEY and CDR2 SVGAGI. This CDR3 is built from 13 residues.

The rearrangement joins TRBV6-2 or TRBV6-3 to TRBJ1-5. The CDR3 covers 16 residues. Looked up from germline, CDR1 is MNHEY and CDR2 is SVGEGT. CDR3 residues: CAIRTGPTGSNQPQHF.

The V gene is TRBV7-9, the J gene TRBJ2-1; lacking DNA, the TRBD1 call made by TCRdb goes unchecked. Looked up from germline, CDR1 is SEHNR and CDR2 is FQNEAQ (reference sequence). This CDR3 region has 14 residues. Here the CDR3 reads CASSPSGGAWEQFF. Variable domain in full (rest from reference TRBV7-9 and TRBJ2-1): DTGVSQNPRHKITKRGQNVTFRCDPISEHNRLYWYRQTLGQGPEFLTYFQNEAQLEKSRLLSDRFSAERPKGSFSTLEIQRTEQGDSAMYLCASSPSGGAWEQFFGPGTRLTVL.

CDR3: CASSLPGTGESKIPREQYF. The chain joins TRBV7-8 to TRBJ2-7; the TCRdb call, TRBD1, lacks DNA for checking. This CDR3 has 19 amino acids. Germline V gene sequence: CDR1 SGHVS, CDR2 FQNEAQ.

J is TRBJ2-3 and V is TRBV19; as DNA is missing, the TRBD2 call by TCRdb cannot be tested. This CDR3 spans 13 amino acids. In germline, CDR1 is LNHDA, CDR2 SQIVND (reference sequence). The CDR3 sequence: CASSPRETDTQYF.

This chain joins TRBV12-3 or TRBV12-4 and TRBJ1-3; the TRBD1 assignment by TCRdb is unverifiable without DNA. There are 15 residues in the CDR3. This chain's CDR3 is CASNRDRISGNTIYF.

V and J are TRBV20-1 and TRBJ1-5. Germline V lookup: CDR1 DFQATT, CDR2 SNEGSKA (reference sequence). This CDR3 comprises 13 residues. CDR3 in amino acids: CSARDRGGQPQHF.

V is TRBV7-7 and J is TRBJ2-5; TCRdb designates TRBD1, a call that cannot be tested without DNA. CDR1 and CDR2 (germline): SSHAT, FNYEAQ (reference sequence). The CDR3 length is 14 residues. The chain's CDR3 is CASSLGDSQETQYF.

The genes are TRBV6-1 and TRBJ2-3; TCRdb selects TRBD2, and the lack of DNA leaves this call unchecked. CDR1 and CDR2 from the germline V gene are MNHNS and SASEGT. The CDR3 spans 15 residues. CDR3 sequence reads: CASSLHNRDSDTQYF.

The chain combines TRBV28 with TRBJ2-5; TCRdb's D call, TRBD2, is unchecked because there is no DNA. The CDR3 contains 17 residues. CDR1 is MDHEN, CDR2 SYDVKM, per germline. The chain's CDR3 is CASSLAASGREGETQYF.

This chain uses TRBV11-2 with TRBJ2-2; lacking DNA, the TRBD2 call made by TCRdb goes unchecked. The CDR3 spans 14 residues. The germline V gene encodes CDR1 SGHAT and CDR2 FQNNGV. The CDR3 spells CASLAGVNTGELFF.

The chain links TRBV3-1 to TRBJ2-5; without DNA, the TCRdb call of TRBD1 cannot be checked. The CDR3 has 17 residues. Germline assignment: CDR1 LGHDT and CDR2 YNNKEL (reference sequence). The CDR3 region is CASSSPGTGELQETQYF.

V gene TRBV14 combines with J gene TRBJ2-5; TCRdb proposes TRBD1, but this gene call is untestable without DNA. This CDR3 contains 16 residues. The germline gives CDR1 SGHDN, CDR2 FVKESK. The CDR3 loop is CASSRYAGTGLETQYF.

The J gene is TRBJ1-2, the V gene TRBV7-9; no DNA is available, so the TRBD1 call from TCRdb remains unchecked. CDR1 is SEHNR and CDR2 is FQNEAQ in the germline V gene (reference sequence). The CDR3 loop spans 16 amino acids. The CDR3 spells CASSPTGQGPSYGYTF.

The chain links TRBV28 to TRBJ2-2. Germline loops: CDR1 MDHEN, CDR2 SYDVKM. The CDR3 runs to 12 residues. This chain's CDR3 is CASNPSTGELFF.

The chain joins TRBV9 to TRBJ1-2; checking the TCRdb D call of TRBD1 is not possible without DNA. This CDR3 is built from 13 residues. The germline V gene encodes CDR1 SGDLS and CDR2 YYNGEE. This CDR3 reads CASSSGTLYGYTF.

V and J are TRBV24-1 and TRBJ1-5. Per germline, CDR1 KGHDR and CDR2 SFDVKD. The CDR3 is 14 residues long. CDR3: CATSDLTEAQPQHF.

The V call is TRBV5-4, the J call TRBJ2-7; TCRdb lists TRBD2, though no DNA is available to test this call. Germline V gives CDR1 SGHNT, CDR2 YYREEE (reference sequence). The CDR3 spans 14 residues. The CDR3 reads CASSLAGGSYEQYF.

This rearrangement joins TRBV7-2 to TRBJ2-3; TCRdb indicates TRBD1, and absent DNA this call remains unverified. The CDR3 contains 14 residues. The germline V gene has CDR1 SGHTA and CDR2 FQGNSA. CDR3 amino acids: CASSLGQFPDTQYF.